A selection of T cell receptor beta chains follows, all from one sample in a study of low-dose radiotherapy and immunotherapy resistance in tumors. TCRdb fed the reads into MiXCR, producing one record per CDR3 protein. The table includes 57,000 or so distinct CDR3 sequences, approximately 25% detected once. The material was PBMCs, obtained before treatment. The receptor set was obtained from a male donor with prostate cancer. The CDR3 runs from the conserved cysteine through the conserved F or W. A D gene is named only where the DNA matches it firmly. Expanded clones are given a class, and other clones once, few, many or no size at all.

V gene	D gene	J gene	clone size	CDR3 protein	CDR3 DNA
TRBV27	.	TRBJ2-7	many	CASSLAGGGGEQYF	TGTGCCAGCAGTTTGGCAGGGGGGGGGGGCGAGCAGTACTTC
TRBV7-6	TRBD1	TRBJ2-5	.	CASSRTGEKVETQYF	TGTGCCAGCAGCCGTACAGGGGAGAAAGTGGAGACCCAGTACTTC
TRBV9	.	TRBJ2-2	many	CASSVAGRVLGTGELFF	TGTGCCAGCAGCGTAGCTGGTCGGGTATTGGGCACCGGGGAGCTGTTTTTT
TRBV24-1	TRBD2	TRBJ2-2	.	CATSDPGLDGPGELFF	TGTGCCACCAGTGACCCCGGACTAGACGGTCCCGGGGAGCTGTTTTTT
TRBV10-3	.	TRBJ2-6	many	CAISASGNSGANVLTF	TGTGCCATCAGTGCATCTGGGAACTCTGGGGCCAACGTCCTGACTTTC
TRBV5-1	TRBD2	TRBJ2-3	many	CASSLGLAGGTSTDTQYF	TGCGCCAGCAGCCTGGGACTAGCGGGGGGGACTAGCACAGATACGCAGTATTTT
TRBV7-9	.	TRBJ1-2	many	CASSFLDSNYGYTF	TGTGCCAGCAGCTTCTTGGACAGCAACTATGGCTACACCTTC
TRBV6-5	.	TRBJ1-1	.	CASSPRGAAEAFF	TGTGCCAGCAGCCCCCGCGGAGCGGCTGAAGCTTTCTTT
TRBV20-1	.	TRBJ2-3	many	CSAEQQNGTQYF	TGCAGTGCTGAACAACAGAACGGTACGCAGTATTTT
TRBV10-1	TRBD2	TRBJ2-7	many	CASSLLVAGAGEQYF	TGCGCCAGTTCCTTACTCGTAGCGGGAGCGGGCGAGCAGTACTTC
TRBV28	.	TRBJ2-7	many	CASSPGDSRRGEQYF	TGTGCCAGCAGTCCCGGGGACTCCCGCCGGGGAGAGCAGTACTTC
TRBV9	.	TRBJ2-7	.	CASSTQGYEQYF	TGTGCCAGCAGCACCCAGGGCTACGAGCAGTACTTC
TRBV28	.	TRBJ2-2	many	CATIRRDSNTGELFF	TGTGCCACTATCAGGCGAGATTCGAACACCGGGGAGCTGTTTTTT
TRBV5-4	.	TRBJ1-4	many	CASSLGGGRTNEKLFF	TGTGCCAGCAGCTTGGGCGGGGGACGAACTAATGAAAAACTGTTTTTT
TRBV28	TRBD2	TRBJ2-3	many	CASSFIAGGFTDTQYF	TGTGCCAGCAGTTTCATCGCGGGAGGGTTCACAGATACGCAGTATTTT
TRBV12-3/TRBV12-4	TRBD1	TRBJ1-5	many	CASRTGRQPQHF	TGTGCCAGCCGGACAGGGCGGCAGCCCCAGCATTTT
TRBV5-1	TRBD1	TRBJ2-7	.	CASSLSGQGGHEQYF	TGCGCCAGCAGCTTGTCGGGACAGGGTGGCCACGAGCAGTACTTC
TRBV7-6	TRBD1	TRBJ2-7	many	CASRDRVDEQYF	TGTGCCTCCCGGGACAGGGTTGACGAGCAGTACTTC
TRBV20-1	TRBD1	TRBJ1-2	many	CSARDRVRGYGYTF	TGCAGTGCTAGAGATCGGGTCAGGGGGTATGGCTACACCTTC
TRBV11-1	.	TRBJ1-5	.	CASSQNINQPQHF	TGTGCCAGCAGCCAGAACATCAATCAGCCCCAGCATTTT
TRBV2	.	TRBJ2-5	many	CASLDPNRSQETQYF	TGTGCCAGCCTCGACCCGAACAGAAGCCAAGAGACCCAGTACTTC
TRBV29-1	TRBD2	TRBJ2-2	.	CSVETSGSTEELFF	TGCAGCGTTGAGACTAGCGGGAGCACCGAGGAGCTGTTTTTT
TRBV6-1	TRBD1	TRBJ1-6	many	CASSEAGRGGSPLHF	TGTGCCAGCAGTGAAGCTGGCAGGGGGGGATCACCCCTCCACTTT
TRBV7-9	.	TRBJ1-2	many	CASSLEAGANYGYTF	TGTGCCAGCTCCCTTGAGGCAGGAGCTAACTATGGCTACACCTTC
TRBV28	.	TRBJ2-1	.	CASSPGLNEQFF	TGTGCCAGCAGCCCCGGCCTGAATGAGCAGTTCTTC
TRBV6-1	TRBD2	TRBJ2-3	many	CASSGGRAVDTQYF	TGTGCCAGCAGTGGAGGGAGGGCCGTAGATACGCAGTATTTT
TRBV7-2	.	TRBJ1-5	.	CASSLEVGDQPQHF	TGTGCCAGCAGCTTAGAGGTCGGGGATCAGCCCCAGCATTTT
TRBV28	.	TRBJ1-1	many	CASSLGTGERGEAFF	TGTGCCAGCAGTTTAGGTACGGGTGAGCGAGGTGAAGCTTTCTTT
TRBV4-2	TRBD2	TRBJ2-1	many	CASSPRPASGGDNEQFF	TGTGCCAGCAGCCCCCGCCCGGCTAGCGGGGGTGACAATGAGCAGTTCTTC